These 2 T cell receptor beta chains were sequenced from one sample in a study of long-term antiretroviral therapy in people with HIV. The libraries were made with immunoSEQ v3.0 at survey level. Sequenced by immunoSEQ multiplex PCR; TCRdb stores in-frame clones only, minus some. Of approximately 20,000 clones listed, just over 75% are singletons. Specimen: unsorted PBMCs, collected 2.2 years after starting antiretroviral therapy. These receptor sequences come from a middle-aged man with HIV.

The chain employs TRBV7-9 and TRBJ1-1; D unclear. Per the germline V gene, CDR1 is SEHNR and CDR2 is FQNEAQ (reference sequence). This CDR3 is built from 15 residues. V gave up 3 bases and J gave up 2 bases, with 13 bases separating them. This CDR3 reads CASSFGRDTNTEAFF. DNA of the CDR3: TGTGCCAGCAGCTTTGGTCGAGATACCAACACTGAAGCTTTCTTT.

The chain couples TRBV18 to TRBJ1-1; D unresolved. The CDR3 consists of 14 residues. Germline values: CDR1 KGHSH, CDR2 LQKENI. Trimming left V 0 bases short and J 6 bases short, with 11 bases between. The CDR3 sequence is CASSPPSPGAEAFF. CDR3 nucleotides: TGTGCCAGCTCACCACCATCGCCCGGTGCTGAAGCTTTCTTT.